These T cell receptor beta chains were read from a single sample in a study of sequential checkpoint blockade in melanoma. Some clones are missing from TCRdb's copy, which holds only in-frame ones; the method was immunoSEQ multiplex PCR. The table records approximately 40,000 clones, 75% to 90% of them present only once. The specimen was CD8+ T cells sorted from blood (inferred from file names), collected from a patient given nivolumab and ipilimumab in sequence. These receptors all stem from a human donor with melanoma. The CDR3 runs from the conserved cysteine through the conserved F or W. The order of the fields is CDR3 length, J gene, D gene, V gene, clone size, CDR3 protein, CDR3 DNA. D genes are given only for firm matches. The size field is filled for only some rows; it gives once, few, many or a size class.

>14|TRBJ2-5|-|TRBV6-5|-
CASSGVDYQETQYF
TGTGCCAGCAGTGGGGTTGACTATCAAGAGACCCAGTACTTC
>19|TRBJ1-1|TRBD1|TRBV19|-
CASSFSAGTGGLWNTEAFF
TGTGCCAGTAGTTTCAGCGCCGGGACAGGGGGATTGTGGAACACTGAAGCTTTCTTT
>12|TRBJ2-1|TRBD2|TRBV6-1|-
CASSRLANEQFF
TGTGCCAGCAGCAGACTAGCGAATGAGCAGTTCTTC
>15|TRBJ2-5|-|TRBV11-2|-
CASSLEGGVQETQYF
TGTGCCAGCAGCTTAGAAGGGGGAGTGCAAGAGACCCAGTACTTC
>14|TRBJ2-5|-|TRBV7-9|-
CASSLKAGRETQYF
TGTGCCAGCAGCTTAAAAGCAGGGCGTGAGACCCAGTACTTC
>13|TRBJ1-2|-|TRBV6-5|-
CASSLGVTYGYTF
TGTGCCAGCAGCCTAGGAGTTACCTATGGCTACACCTTC
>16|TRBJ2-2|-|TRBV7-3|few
CASSSSPRANTGELFF
TGTGCCAGCAGCTCTTCCCCCAGGGCGAACACCGGGGAGCTGTTTTTT
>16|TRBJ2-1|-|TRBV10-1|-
CASSDGLGGVYNEQFF
TGCGCCAGCAGTGATGGATTGGGCGGGGTTTACAATGAGCAGTTCTTC
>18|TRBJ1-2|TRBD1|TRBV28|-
CASSFGTGGDLGPYGYTF
TGTGCCAGCAGTTTCGGGACAGGGGGAGACCTAGGTCCCTATGGCTACACCTTC
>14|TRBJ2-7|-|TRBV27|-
CASSYRPSSYEQYF
TGTGCCAGCAGTTACAGGCCTAGCTCCTACGAGCAGTACTTC
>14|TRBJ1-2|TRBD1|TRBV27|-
CASSPAGGGYGYTF
TGTGCCAGCAGTCCGGCAGGGGGCGGTTATGGCTACACCTTC
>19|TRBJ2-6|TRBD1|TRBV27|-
CASSSRDRGSSSGANVLTF
TGTGCCAGCAGTTCACGGGACAGGGGGTCTAGCTCTGGGGCCAACGTCCTGACTTTC
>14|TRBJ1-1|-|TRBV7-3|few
CASSLEAHRTEAFF
TGTGCCAGCAGCTTAGAAGCACACAGGACTGAAGCTTTCTTT
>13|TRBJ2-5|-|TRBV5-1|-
CASSPAREETQYF
TGCGCCAGCAGCCCAGCCAGGGAAGAGACCCAGTACTTC
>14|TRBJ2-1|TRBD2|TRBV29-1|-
CSAQAGGPLNEQFF
TGCAGCGCCCAAGCGGGAGGGCCACTCAATGAGCAGTTCTTC
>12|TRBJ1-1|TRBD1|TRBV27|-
CASSLSGGEAFF
TGTGCCAGCAGTTTGTCAGGGGGCGAGGCTTTCTTT
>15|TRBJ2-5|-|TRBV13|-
CASSLSLRGRETQYF
TGTGCCAGCAGCTTAAGTCTCCGGGGTAGAGAGACCCAGTACTTC
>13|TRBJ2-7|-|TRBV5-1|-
CASSPRGSYEQYF
TGCGCCAGCAGCCCTCGCGGCTCCTACGAGCAGTACTTC
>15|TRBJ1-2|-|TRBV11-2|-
CASSLAQGLGYGYTF
TGTGCCAGCAGCTTGGCCCAGGGGTTAGGCTATGGCTACACCTTC
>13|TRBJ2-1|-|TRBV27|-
CASSWVATNEQFF
TGTGCCAGCAGCTGGGTAGCGACCAATGAGCAGTTCTTC
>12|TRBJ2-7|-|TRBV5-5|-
CASSTTGSEQYF
TGTGCCAGCAGCACGACAGGATCCGAGCAGTACTTC
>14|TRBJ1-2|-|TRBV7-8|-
CASSLIPRVDGYTF
TGTGCCAGCAGCTTAATTCCCAGGGTAGATGGCTACACCTTC
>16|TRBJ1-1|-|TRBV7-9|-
CASTTWSDLMNTEAFF
TGTGCCAGCACCACTTGGTCAGACTTGATGAACACTGAAGCTTTCTTT
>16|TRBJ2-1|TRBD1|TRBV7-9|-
CASSPRTGGVYNEQFF
TGTGCCAGCAGCCCGAGGACAGGGGGCGTTTACAATGAGCAGTTCTTC
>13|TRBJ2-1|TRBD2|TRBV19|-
CASSPGTINEQFF
TGTGCCAGCTCGCCCGGGACTATCAATGAGCAGTTCTTC
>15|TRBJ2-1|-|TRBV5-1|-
CASSLGQGGYNEQFF
TGCGCCAGCAGCCTTGGACAAGGGGGCTACAATGAGCAGTTCTTC
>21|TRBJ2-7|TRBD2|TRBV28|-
CASSSRVVLSGTSGSFYEQYF
TGTGCCAGCAGTTCCAGGGTTGTTCTAAGTGGGACTAGCGGGAGCTTTTACGAGCAGTACTTC
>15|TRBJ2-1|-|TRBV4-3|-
CASSQDRGLPNEQFF
TGCGCCAGCAGCCAAGATCGCGGACTACCGAATGAGCAGTTCTTC
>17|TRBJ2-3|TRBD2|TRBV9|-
CASSVGLAGGPGDTQYF
TGTGCCAGCAGCGTAGGACTAGCGGGAGGGCCCGGAGATACGCAGTATTTT
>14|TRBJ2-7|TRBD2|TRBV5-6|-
CASSYSGSRYEQYF
TGTGCCAGCAGCTATAGCGGGAGTCGTTACGAGCAGTACTTC
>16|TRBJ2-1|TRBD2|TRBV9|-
CASSVDASGRGNEQFF
TGTGCCAGCAGCGTAGACGCTAGCGGGAGAGGGAATGAGCAGTTCTTC
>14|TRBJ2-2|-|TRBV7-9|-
CASSLPANTGELFF
TGTGCCAGCAGCTTACCAGCGAACACCGGGGAGCTGTTTTTT
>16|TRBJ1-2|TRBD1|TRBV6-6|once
CASIKRQPTGGDGYTF
TGTGCCAGCATCAAACGTCAGCCGACAGGGGGCGATGGCTACACCTTC
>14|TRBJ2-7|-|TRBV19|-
CASSSPNFPYEQYF
TGTGCCAGTAGCAGTCCCAATTTTCCCTACGAGCAGTACTTC
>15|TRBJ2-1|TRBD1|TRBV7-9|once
CASSIGGSSYNEQFF
TGTGCCAGCAGCATAGGGGGCAGCTCCTACAATGAGCAGTTCTTC
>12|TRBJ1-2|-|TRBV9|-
CASSVDSMGYTF
TGTGCCAGCAGCGTAGACAGCATGGGCTACACCTTC
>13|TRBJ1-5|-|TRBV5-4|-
CASSLGPDQPQHF
TGTGCCAGCAGCTTGGGGCCCGATCAGCCCCAGCATTTT
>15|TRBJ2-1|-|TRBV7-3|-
CASSQGRMSTDEQFF
TGTGCCAGCAGCCAGGGGCGTATGTCGACGGATGAGCAGTTCTTC
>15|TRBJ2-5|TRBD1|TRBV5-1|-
CASSSFAGTEETQYF
TGCGCCAGCAGCTCTTTCGCTGGGACAGAAGAGACCCAGTACTTC
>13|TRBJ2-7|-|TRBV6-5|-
CASRSNMDSEQYF
TGTGCCAGCAGGTCGAACATGGACTCTGAGCAGTACTTC
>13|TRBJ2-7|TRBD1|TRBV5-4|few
CASSVGTAYEQYF
TGTGCCAGCAGCGTAGGGACAGCCTACGAGCAGTACTTC
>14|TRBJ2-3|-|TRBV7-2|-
CASSLEGGTDTQYF
TGTGCCAGCAGCTTAGAGGGCGGGACAGATACGCAGTATTTT
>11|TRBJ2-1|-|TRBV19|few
CASSMMGEQFF
TGTGCCAGTAGTATGATGGGCGAGCAGTTCTTC
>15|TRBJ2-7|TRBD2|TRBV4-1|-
CASSHETSGSYEQYF
TGCGCCAGCAGCCATGAGACTAGCGGATCCTACGAGCAGTACTTC
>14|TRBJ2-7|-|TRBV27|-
CASSPAVASYEQYF
TGTGCCAGCAGTCCCGCGGTGGCCTCCTACGAGCAGTACTTC
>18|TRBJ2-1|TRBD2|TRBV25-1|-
CASSEATIRTSGSVEQFF
TGTGCCAGCAGTGAAGCTACAATTCGGACTAGCGGGAGTGTTGAGCAGTTCTTC
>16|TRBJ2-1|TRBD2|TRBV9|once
CASSGERLAGLNEQFF
TGTGCCAGCAGCGGGGAAAGACTAGCGGGATTAAATGAGCAGTTCTTC
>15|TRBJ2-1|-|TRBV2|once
CASSEEAGSYNEQFF
TGTGCCAGCAGTGAAGAGGCAGGCTCCTACAATGAGCAGTTCTTC
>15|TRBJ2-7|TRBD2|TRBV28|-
CASSSRPREDYEQYF
TGTGCCAGCAGTTCCCGTCCCCGGGAGGACTACGAGCAGTACTTC
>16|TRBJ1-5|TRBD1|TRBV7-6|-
CASSLGGGTGNQPQHF
TGTGCCAGCAGCTTAGGTGGAGGGACAGGGAATCAGCCCCAGCATTTT
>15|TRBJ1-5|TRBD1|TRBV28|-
CASRHRDRVFQPQHF
TGTGCCAGCAGACACCGGGACAGGGTTTTCCAGCCCCAGCATTTT
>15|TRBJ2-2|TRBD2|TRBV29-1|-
CSAPTPPGGDGELFF
TGCAGCGCCCCAACGCCCCCGGGGGGTGACGGGGAGCTGTTTTTT
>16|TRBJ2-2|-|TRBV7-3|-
CASSFLVGADTGELFF
TGTGCCAGCAGCTTTCTAGTGGGAGCGGACACCGGGGAGCTGTTTTTT
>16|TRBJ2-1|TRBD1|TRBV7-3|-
CASSPQTGSSYNEQFF
TGTGCCAGCAGCCCGCAGACAGGGAGCTCCTACAATGAGCAGTTCTTC
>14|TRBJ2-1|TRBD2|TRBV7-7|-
CASSASGRENEQFF
TGTGCCAGCAGCGCTAGCGGGAGGGAGAATGAGCAGTTCTTC
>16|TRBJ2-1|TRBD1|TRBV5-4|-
CASSLVAGTGANEQFF
TGTGCCAGCAGCTTGGTGGCCGGGACAGGGGCAAATGAGCAGTTCTTC
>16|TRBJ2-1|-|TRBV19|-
CASSMFGRVRNNEQFF
TGTGCCAGTAGTATGTTCGGCAGGGTGAGGAACAATGAGCAGTTCTTC
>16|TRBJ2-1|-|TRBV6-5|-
CASSYSRGSSYNEQFF
TGTGCCAGCAGTTACTCTAGGGGGAGCTCCTACAATGAGCAGTTCTTC
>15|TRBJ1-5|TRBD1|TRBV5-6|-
CASSLGTGGHQPQHF
TGTGCCAGCAGCCTTGGGACAGGGGGCCATCAGCCCCAGCATTTT